The 21 T cell receptor beta chains below were found in one sample sequenced in a study of human T cells and chemical hapten exposure. Time point meaning: pre-sensitization, week 0. The treatment was: therapeutic diphenylcyclopropenone sensitization with weekly scalp DPC. In TCRdb, the RACE reads were re-called with MiXCR into one record per CDR3 protein. In the table there are over 70,000 distinct CDR3 sequences, around 15% of which are singletons. This specimen consisted of whole blood, obtained in connection with sensitization to the hapten diphenylcyclopropenone (DPC). All receptors come from a woman aged 50 to 65 with alopecia areata. Some clones in this sample may be carry-over from other donors' samples.

This clonotype has a handful of counts. The chain joins TRBV19 to TRBJ2-1; no firm D call. CDR1 and CDR2 from the germline V gene are LNHDA and SQIVND (reference sequence). The CDR3 is 16 amino acids. Trimming stripped 6 bases from V and 4 bases from J, with 19 bases between. The CDR3 DNA is TGTGCCAGTAGGCAATCGCCCGCCCGGAGTTACAATGAGCAGTTCTTC. It codes for CASRQSPARSYNEQFF.

The CDR3 region has the DNA TGCAGTGCTAGAGGCTGGGGCGAGGTATCCGATACGCAGTATTTT. The encoded protein is CSARGWGEVSDTQYF. The chain carries TRBV20-1 and TRBJ2-3, with a weak D call TRBD1 (5 bases). Between the trimmed V and J ends, which lost 1 base and 6 bases, there was a span of 17 bases. The CDR3 spans 15 residues. CDR1 is DFQATT and CDR2 is SNEGSKA in the germline V gene (reference sequence).

This clonotype was picked up a small number of times. The chain recombines TRBV4-1 with TRBJ2-7, with TRBD2 matching over 14 bases. This CDR3 comprises 16 residues. CDR1 is MGHRA and CDR2 is YSYEKL in the germline V gene. After removal of 3 bases from V and 4 bases from J, the junction contained 5 bases not matched to a gene. CDR3 bases: TGCGCCAGCAGCCATTTGAGGACTAGCGGGAGGTACGAGCAGTACTTC. Its translation: CASSHLRTSGRYEQYF.

This chain connects TRBV3-1 to TRBJ2-7; D is undetermined. The CDR3 is 13 amino acids. V lost 8 bases, J lost 2 bases, and 13 bases lay in between. The germline V gene has CDR1 LGHDT and CDR2 YNNKEL (reference sequence). CDR3 nucleotide sequence: TGTGCCAGCGGCTCGCCAATCACCTACGAGCAGTACTTC. Translation gives CASGSPITYEQYF.

This clonotype has only a few counts. The chain links TRBV18 to TRBJ1-1, with 10 bases lining up with TRBD1. Looked up from germline, CDR1 is KGHSH and CDR2 is LQKENI. The CDR3 covers 15 residues. Unmatched junction bases numbered 3, after V lost 0 bases and J lost 5 bases. CDR3 region: CASSPPDRGGTEAFF. CDR3 coding DNA: TGTGCCAGCTCACCACCGGACAGGGGGGGGACTGAAGCTTTCTTT.

Of note for this clonotype: Relative to the germline gene, one junction end is altered; a read error may explain this. The CDR3 loop is CASNYSPFAGSYNEQFF. The CDR3 nucleotides are TGTGCCAGCAATTACTCCCCATTTGCGGGGTCCTACAATGAGCAGTTCTTC. The V gene is TRBV6-5, the J gene TRBJ2-1; possibly TRBD2 for D (6 bases). The CDR3 contains 17 residues. The germline CDR1 and CDR2 sequences are MNHEY and SVGAGI.

This chain links TRBV6-5 with TRBJ2-5; D is unresolved. Trimming removed 0 bases at V and 5 bases at J, with 7 bases between. Germline assignment: CDR1 MNHEY and CDR2 SVGAGI. The CDR3 is 13 residues long. The CDR3 bases are TGTGCCAGCAGTTACTCCCTAGGGGAGACCCAGTACTTC. Encoded protein: CASSYSLGETQYF.

The chain joins TRBV5-1 to TRBJ2-1; no clear D gene. Looked up from germline, CDR1 is SGHRS and CDR2 is YFSETQ. This CDR3 comprises 12 residues. Trimming cost V 2 bases and J 8 bases, with 8 bases left between them. CDR3 DNA sequence: TGCGCCAGCAGCTTATACGAATATGAGCAGTTCTTC. Protein: CASSLYEYEQFF.

At least ten counts were recorded for this clonotype. J is TRBJ1-3 and V is TRBV11-3; D may be TRBD1 (6 bases). Trimming pared 5 bases from V and 1 base from J, leaving 6 bases between. The CDR3 has 13 amino acids. Germline V lookup: CDR1 SGHNT, CDR2 YENEEA. In DNA, the CDR3 is TGTGCCAGCAGCACAGGGTCTGGAAACACCATATATTTT. Translation gives CASSTGSGNTIYF.

V gene TRBV5-1 combines with J gene TRBJ1-2, with D unclear. This CDR3 spans 13 amino acids. V was clipped by 2 bases and J by 1 base, with 6 bases between them. Germline V gives CDR1 SGHRS, CDR2 YFSETQ. Written as DNA, the CDR3 is TGCGCCAGCAGCTTAACCAGTAACTATGGCTACACCTTC. Translating gives CASSLTSNYGYTF.

The CDR3 nucleotides are TGTGCCAGCAGTTACCGACAGTACCAGCCCCAGCATTTT. This gives the protein CASSYRQYQPQHF. This chain uses TRBV6-2 or TRBV6-3 with TRBJ1-5; a possible D gene is TRBD1 (5 bases). The germline gives CDR1 MNHEY, CDR2 SVGEGT. V lost 2 bases to trimming and J lost 7 bases, with 9 bases between them. The CDR3 is 13 residues long.

This clonotype appeared a few times. This rearrangement joins TRBV20-1 to TRBJ2-5; 9 bases map to TRBD1. The V segment lost 4 bases and the J segment 0 bases; nucleotides outside the gene matches: 9. This CDR3 contains 16 residues. In germline, CDR1 is DFQATT, CDR2 SNEGSKA (reference sequence). The CDR3: CSATTGTGYHQETQYF. CDR3 DNA sequence: TGCAGTGCTACGACGGGGACAGGGTATCACCAAGAGACCCAGTACTTC.

This clonotype was observed at least ten times. The genes are TRBV3-1 and TRBJ2-5; TRBD1 aligns across 7 bases. The germline CDR1 and CDR2 sequences are LGHDT and YNNKEL (reference sequence). This CDR3 region has 14 residues. Trimming at V came to 4 bases and at J to 5 bases, leaving 7 bases not matched to a gene. CDR3 amino acids: CASSRQTGLETQYF. The DNA of the CDR3 is TGTGCCAGCAGCCGGCAGACAGGGCTGGAGACCCAGTACTTC.

In its sample, this clonotype was seen many times. The chain has TRBV6-6 and TRBJ2-2; D is unresolved. Trimming took off 0 bases at V and 5 bases at J, with 4 bases between the two ends. Per the germline V gene, CDR1 is MNHNY and CDR2 is SVGAGI (reference sequence). This CDR3 contains 13 residues. This CDR3 is CASSYSRTGELFF. In DNA form, the CDR3 reads TGTGCCAGCAGTTACTCGCGGACCGGGGAGCTGTTTTTT.

The rearrangement links TRBV12-3 or TRBV12-4 to TRBJ2-5; 7 nucleotides align to TRBD2. Trimming at V came to 6 bases and at J to 0 bases, leaving 10 bases not matched to a gene. The CDR3 is 16 residues long. The CDR3, as DNA: TGTGCCAGCAGCCCCAATTCCGGGACTAACCAAGAGACCCAGTACTTC. It codes for CASSPNSGTNQETQYF.

This clonotype was seen at least ten times. The chain is built from TRBV15 and TRBJ2-1, with 15 bases aligning to TRBD2. Per the germline V gene, CDR1 is LNHNV and CDR2 is YYDKDF (reference sequence). V lost 1 base to trimming and J lost 5 bases; unmatched junction nucleotides: 6. CDR3 size: 18 residues. The CDR3 is CATSRGTSGRAGNNEQFF. Written as DNA, the CDR3 is TGTGCCACCAGCAGAGGGACTAGCGGGAGGGCCGGGAACAATGAGCAGTTCTTC. Complete variable domain (other parts from reference TRBV15 and TRBJ2-1): DAMVIQNPRYQVTQFGKPVTLSCSQTLNHNVMYWYQQKSSQAPKLLFHYYDKDFNNEADTPDNFQSRRPNTSFCFLDIRSPGLGDTAMYLCATSRGTSGRAGNNEQFFGPGTRLTVL.

The CDR3: CASSSPWNTEAFF. CDR3 coding DNA: TGTGCCAGCAGTTCCCCATGGAACACTGAAGCTTTCTTT. V usage is TRBV6-5 and J usage is TRBJ1-1; the D is unclear. Deletions cut 4 bases from V and 1 base from J, with 7 bases between. CDR3 size: 13 residues. Germline V lookup: CDR1 MNHEY, CDR2 SVGAGI.

J is TRBJ1-1 and V is TRBV28; D unclear. The V end lost 3 bases, the J end lost 1 base, and 6 bases lay between the germline ends. Germline V CDR1 and CDR2: MDHEN, SYDVKM. The CDR3 is made up of 13 amino acids. The DNA for the CDR3 is TGTGCCAGCAGTTTGGACGAGAACACTGAAGCTTTCTTT. Protein sequence: CASSLDENTEAFF.

This clonotype was counted between two and nine times. V usage is TRBV20-1 and J usage is TRBJ2-7, with TRBD2 matching 11 bases. Germline lookup yields CDR1 DFQATT and CDR2 SNEGSKA (reference sequence). The length of the CDR3 is 15 residues. V shed 5 bases, J shed 3 bases, and the junction held 9 bases outside the gene matches. The CDR3 protein is CSAALAGGTDYEQYF. The CDR3 DNA reads TGCAGTGCTGCCTTAGCGGGAGGGACCGACTACGAGCAGTACTTC.

The chain is built from TRBV4-3 and TRBJ1-2; possible D gene TRBD1, 5 bases. Trimming took off 0 bases at V and 8 bases at J, with 10 bases between the two ends. Germline V CDR1 and CDR2: LGHNA, YSLEER. This CDR3 comprises 13 residues. The CDR3 loop reads CASSQEVRDGYTF. The CDR3 DNA is TGCGCCAGCAGCCAAGAAGTACGGGACGGCTACACCTTC.

There are a few counts of this clonotype. V and J are TRBV14 and TRBJ2-1; no definite D call. This CDR3 spans 12 amino acids. V was shortened by 1 base and J by 5 bases, with 3 bases between the two germline ends. In germline, CDR1 is SGHDN, CDR2 FVKESK. The CDR3 DNA follows: TGTGCCAGCAGCCAAGTCGACAATGAGCAGTTCTTC. This encodes CASSQVDNEQFF.